Shown below are 19 T cell receptor beta chains from a single sample sequenced in a study of OX40 agonist ivuxolimab in advanced cancers. Only in-frame clones appear in the TCRdb table, and some are missing; sequencing was by immunoSEQ multiplex PCR. The sample lists some 98,000 clones, over 75% occurring once. This specimen consisted of CD4+ or CD8+ T cells sorted from blood, obtained in a trial of the OX40 agonist ivuxolimab. These receptors came from an adult with an advanced solid tumor such as melanoma, head and neck, liver or kidney cancer.

This clone was observed a handful of times. The chain employs TRBV29-1 and TRBJ2-7; 9 positions agree with TRBD2. The J segment lost 4 bases and the V segment lost 4 bases, leaving 2 bases of the junction unmatched. The germline gives CDR1 SQVTM, CDR2 ANQGSEA. The CDR3 spans 12 residues. In DNA, the CDR3 is TGCAGCGTTGTAGCGGGAGTATACGAGCAGTACTTC. Protein: CSVVAGVYEQYF.

This clone was observed a single time. J is TRBJ1-3 and V is TRBV5-5; 9 bases map to TRBD1. The length of the CDR3 is 17 residues. Germline lookup yields CDR1 SGHKS and CDR2 YYEKEE (reference sequence). V gave up 1 base and J gave up 2 bases; unmatched junction bases: 7. For the CDR3, the DNA is TGTGCCAGCAGCTTGACTGGGACAGGGCCTCCTGGAAACACCATATATTTT. This encodes CASSLTGTGPPGNTIYF.

The rearrangement uses TRBV18 and TRBJ2-5; 7 bases map to TRBD1. The CDR3 is made up of 12 amino acids. V was clipped by 10 bases and J by 1 base; unmatched bases: 3. Germline V lookup: CDR1 KGHSH, CDR2 LQKENI. The CDR3: CATGTAQETQYF. The CDR3 nucleotides read TGTGCCACCGGGACAGCCCAAGAGACCCAGTACTTC.

CDR3 bases: TGTGCCAGCTGCGGCTTCAGCTCCTATAATTCACCCCTCCACTTT. The encoded protein is CASCGFSSYNSPLHF. This rearrangement joins TRBV2 to TRBJ1-6; D ambiguous. V lost 8 bases and J 0 bases, leaving 11 bases between the germline ends. Germline V gives CDR1 SNHLY, CDR2 FYNNEI. The CDR3 has 15 amino acids.

The chain carries TRBV6-4 and TRBJ2-1; 11 nucleotides line up with TRBD2. Germline V gives CDR1 MRHNA, CDR2 SNTAGT. The ends lost 6 bases at V and 8 bases at J; junction bases unmatched: 6. This CDR3 is 14 amino acids long. CDR3 DNA: TGTGCCAGCAGCGATAGCGGGAGGGCCGATGAGCAGTTCTTC. Encoded protein: CASSDSGRADEQFF.

This clone has more than one count but fewer than ten. J is TRBJ2-7 and V is TRBV18, with D perhaps matching TRBD1 or TRBD2 (5 bases each). Looked up from germline, CDR1 is KGHSH and CDR2 is LQKENI. The CDR3 spans 12 residues. The V end lost 3 bases, the J end lost 7 bases, and 10 bases lay between the germline ends. As DNA, the CDR3 is TGTGCCAGCTCACCGGGACGTGGGGAGCAGTACTTC. It encodes CASSPGRGEQYF.

V usage is TRBV5-1 and J usage is TRBJ2-1; 15 bases are shared with TRBD2. CDR3 size: 17 residues. CDR1 SGHRS and CDR2 YFSETQ come from the germline V gene. The V segment lost 6 bases and the J segment 7 bases; nucleotides outside the gene matches: 11. DNA for the CDR3: TGCGCCAGCAACCCCGTCGCCGGGACTAGCGGGGGGAATGAGCAGTTCTTC. Translating gives CASNPVAGTSGGNEQFF.

This clone was seen a handful of times. The CDR3 loop reads CASGHMGYTF. CDR3 bases: TGTGCCAGCGGGCACATGGGCTACACCTTC. V gene TRBV28 combines with J gene TRBJ1-2, with no clear D. V was shortened by 8 bases and J by 8 bases, with 9 bases between the two germline ends. From germline, CDR1 is MDHEN and CDR2 SYDVKM. The CDR3 contains 10 residues.

The chain has TRBV7-2 and TRBJ1-6; D gene uncertain. This CDR3 has 15 amino acids. Germline V gene sequence: CDR1 SGHTA, CDR2 FQGNSA. Trimming removed 7 bases from V and 3 bases from J, with 13 bases in between. CDR3: CASIPRANYNSPLHF. As DNA, the CDR3 is TGTGCCAGCATCCCTCGGGCAAACTATAATTCACCCCTCCACTTT.

The chain uses TRBV6-6 and TRBJ2-1, with 14 bases identical to TRBD2. The CDR3 is made up of 15 amino acids. J gave up 12 bases and V 4 bases, and 8 bases lay outside the gene matches. The germline V gene encodes CDR1 MNHNY and CDR2 SVGAGI (reference sequence). In DNA, the CDR3 is TGTGCCAGCAGTTCCGGACTAGCGGGAGGATGGGGGCAGTTCTTC. Translated, it gives CASSSGLAGGWGQFF.

The rearrangement uses TRBV7-3 and TRBJ2-6, with 12 bases fitting TRBD1. CDR1 is SGHTA, CDR2 FQGTGA, per germline. This CDR3 is built from 18 residues. Germline trimming cut 6 bases from V and 2 bases from J; bases unmatched to any gene: 8. The CDR3 bases are TGTGCCAGCAGGACCATGGGACAGGGGGCGCCTGGGGCCAACGTCCTGACTTTC. Its protein is CASRTMGQGAPGANVLTF.

The V gene is TRBV4-2, the J gene TRBJ2-3; TRBD2 is a possible D gene (6 bases). This CDR3 is built from 13 residues. V lost 8 bases to trimming and J lost 0 bases, with 9 bases between them. Per germline, CDR1 LGHNA and CDR2 YNFKEQ. The CDR3 sequence: CASRGMSTDTQYF. CDR3 coding DNA: TGTGCCAGCCGCGGGATGAGCACAGATACGCAGTATTTT.

The gene calls are TRBV28 and TRBJ2-1; perhaps D is TRBD1 or TRBD2 (5 bases each). Germline V gene data show CDR1 as MDHEN and CDR2 as SYDVKM. This CDR3 is built from 15 residues. The V end lost 3 bases, the J end lost 5 bases, and 14 bases lay between the germline ends. The CDR3 sequence: CASSLWGTLHNEQFF. The CDR3 DNA follows: TGTGCCAGCAGTTTGTGGGGGACCCTCCACAATGAGCAGTTCTTC.

The chain combines TRBV7-2 with TRBJ2-1; D gene ambiguous. V lost 4 bases, J lost 2 bases, and 12 bases lay in between. Germline V gene sequence: CDR1 SGHTA, CDR2 FQGNSA. CDR3 length equals 15 residues. This CDR3 is CASSSTKKAYNEQFF. For the CDR3, the DNA is TGTGCCAGCAGCTCCACCAAAAAAGCCTACAATGAGCAGTTCTTC. The full variable domain, completed using reference TRBV7-2 and TRBJ2-1, is GAGVSQSPSNKVTEKGKDVELRCDPISGHTALYWYRQSLGQGLEFLIYFQGNSAPDKSGLPSDRFSAERTGGSVSTLTIQRTQQEDSAVYLCASSSTKKAYNEQFFGPGTRLTVL.

The chain carries TRBV6-6 and TRBJ2-7, with D possibly TRBD1 on 6 matching bases. This CDR3 contains 15 residues. Trimming pared 0 bases from V and 2 bases from J, leaving 11 bases between. Per the germline V gene, CDR1 is MNHNY and CDR2 is SVGAGI (reference sequence). CDR3 residues: CASSYSSGTTYEQYF. The CDR3 DNA follows: TGTGCCAGCAGTTACTCATCCGGGACAACCTACGAGCAGTACTTC.

The chain joins TRBV6-1 to TRBJ2-7; D ambiguous. The CDR3 consists of 11 residues. Germline V gene sequence: CDR1 MNHNS, CDR2 SASEGT. V was clipped by 6 bases and J by 7 bases, with 10 bases between them. CDR3 sequence: CASRRYTEQYF. In DNA, the CDR3 is TGTGCCAGCAGACGGTATACGGAGCAGTACTTC.

J is TRBJ2-5 and V is TRBV7-3; D not certain. Germline CDR1 is SGHTA and CDR2 is FQGTGA. CDR3 length equals 13 residues. V was shortened by 5 bases and J by 7 bases, with 14 bases between the two germline ends. DNA of the CDR3: TGTGCCAGCAGCCCCGGAGACCGCGGGACCCAGTACTTC. This gives the protein CASSPGDRGTQYF. Filled out from reference TRBV7-3 and TRBJ2-5, the complete variable domain reads GAGVSQTPSNKVTEKGKYVELRCDPISGHTALYWYRQSLGQGPEFLIYFQGTGAADDSGLPNDRFFAVRPEGSVSTLKIQRTERGDSAVYLCASSPGDRGTQYFGPGTRLLVL.

The chain employs TRBV2 and TRBJ2-3; D is undetermined. Germline CDR1 reads SNHLY; CDR2 reads FYNNEI. The CDR3 extends over 15 amino acids. V lost 2 bases, J lost 3 bases, and 12 bases lay in between. CDR3: CASSEFLGRTDTQYF. The CDR3 DNA reads as TGTGCCAGCAGTGAATTTTTAGGCCGGACAGATACGCAGTATTTT.

The chain uses TRBV7-2 and TRBJ2-2; TRBD1 aligns across 9 bases. The CDR3 is 14 residues long. Trimming removed 6 bases from V and 5 bases from J; junction bases left unmatched: 4. Germline CDR1 SGHTA, CDR2 FQGNSA. This chain's CDR3 is CASRGQGETGELFF. DNA of the CDR3: TGTGCCAGCAGGGGACAGGGCGAAACCGGGGAGCTGTTTTTT.